The text below deals with one T cell receptor (beta chain). Antigen specificity is unknown. CDR3 length equals 13 residues. V lost 8 bases, J lost 2 bases, and 13 bases lay in between. Germline assignment: CDR1 MDHEN and CDR2 SYDVKM. These data belong to a study of cytomegalovirus exposure and HLA in healthy donors. Findings and caveats of the study: Reportedly, a later analysis found an Asian-associated ancestry cluster had fewer N-insertions than the approximately 700-donor mean. The likely explanation for a cluster of highly shared sequence variants was sequencing artifact. There were some V segments, including TRBV6-2 and TRBV6-3, excluded as indistinguishable. Presence/absence analyses rested on an assumption that sequencing depth was roughly uniform across donors.

The PCR used 60 Vbeta and 13 Jbeta primers. Sequencing was performed with immunoSEQ multiplex PCR; in TCRdb, only in-frame clones are kept and a portion is missing. The sample has 100,000 or so clones; more than 65% are singletons. The V call is TRBV28, the J call TRBJ2-7, with a weak D call TRBD2 (5 bases). The sample was PBMCs. The clonotype originates from a human donor in good health. The CDR3 region has the DNA TGTGCCAGCTATCAATGGGGAGCCTACGAGCAGTACTTC. Protein sequence: CASYQWGAYEQYF.